Below, one T cell receptor beta chain is given with its context. Its antigen is not yet known. No base-level quality is on record; no much larger clone is a single base apart. The CDR3 sequence holds 13 residues, the cysteine and phenylalanine included. Only CDR3 DNA remains: 39 bases, in frame from the first base. Between the V and J ends, shortened by 3 bases and 2 bases respectively, the junction contains 7 bases. Looking up the germline V gene yields CDR1 KGHSH and CDR2 LQKENI. The sample is drawn from a study of T cell responses to AZD1222 COVID-19 vaccine (dated by TCRdb to the early 2020s). At the level of the whole study: TCR sequencing was performed for about 240 trial participants, of whom around 200 were given two doses of AZD1222 and some 26 were given two doses of MenACWY control vaccine. Enrollment into the trials was organized by age into subgroups of 18-55, 56-69 and 70-plus years, and those subgroups contained approximately 150, 30 and 60 TCR-sequenced participants, respectively.

The sample's time point label, in plain terms: about 28 days (+/-7) after the second vaccine dose. AZD1222 recipients whose second dose came at about 4 weeks and those whose second dose came at about 12 weeks were combined into one group, since spike-specific TCR depth and breadth did not differ between the two schedules. Vaccinee samples were obtained from the UK trials COV001 and COV002, which included a single-blind randomized controlled phase 2/3 trial of AZD1222 (ChAdOx1 nCoV-19) in healthy adults. Trial participant PBMC samples were collected at day 0 and day 28 after the second dose for TCRbeta chain sequencing. Overall study outcomes, separate from this receptor: The whole spike protein was spanned by vaccine-associated CD4 TCRs, and dominant responses were seen in regions 160-218 and 743-854. Because no day 14 peak-response samples were available, the repertoires could be characterized only after the peak T cell response. A significant rise in spike-specific TCR breadth and depth was observed after two AZD1222 doses relative to day 0 and relative to MenACWY recipients. In the small 56-69-year group, the increase in depth fell short of significance, most likely because of low power. Participants were mostly white British, with more females than males. The authors suggested clonal diversity may have been underestimated. Epitopes outside the regions mutated in the B.1.351 and B.1.1.7 variants were reportedly recognized by nearly half of the unique spike-specific TCRs. Only 5 to 7 AZD1222 recipients were SARS-CoV-2 seropositive at baseline, limiting conclusions about previously exposed vaccinees.

The CDR3 regions of human TCRbeta chains were analyzed by immunosequencing. Regarding the original processing steps: Repertoire TCRs were matched against a reference library of SARS-CoV-2-specific TCRs generated with the MIRA antigen-specificity platform. Breadth was defined as the fraction of unique TCRs that were SARS-CoV-2-associated, and depth was defined as the fraction of total T cells that were SARS-CoV-2-associated. Each spike-specific TCR was assigned to its reactive spike region and to a CD4 or CD8 class using the MIRA data. Log10-transformed breadth and depth values were compared by one-way ANOVA with Sidak's multiple comparisons tests. TCRdb holds this immuneACCESS table with in-frame rearrangements only. Some clones are missing; in checked studies, unresolved V genes explain under half, and the rest has no known cause. V, J and clone size derive from that table, while D and trimming were established from the DNA sequence. The sample table contains roughly 150,000 clones; only one count was recorded for about nine tenths of them. The top ten clones comprise about 6% of the sample.

The sample consisted of peripheral blood, taken 28 days after the second AZD1222 dose. This clonotype was sampled from an adult who received the AZD1222 COVID-19 vaccine. The V and J segments used are TRBV18 and TRBJ2-5; confidence is insufficient to name the D gene. CDR3 protein: CASSPTIQETQYF. The nucleotide sequence is given as TGTGCCAGCTCACCGACAATACAAGAGACCCAGTACTTC.